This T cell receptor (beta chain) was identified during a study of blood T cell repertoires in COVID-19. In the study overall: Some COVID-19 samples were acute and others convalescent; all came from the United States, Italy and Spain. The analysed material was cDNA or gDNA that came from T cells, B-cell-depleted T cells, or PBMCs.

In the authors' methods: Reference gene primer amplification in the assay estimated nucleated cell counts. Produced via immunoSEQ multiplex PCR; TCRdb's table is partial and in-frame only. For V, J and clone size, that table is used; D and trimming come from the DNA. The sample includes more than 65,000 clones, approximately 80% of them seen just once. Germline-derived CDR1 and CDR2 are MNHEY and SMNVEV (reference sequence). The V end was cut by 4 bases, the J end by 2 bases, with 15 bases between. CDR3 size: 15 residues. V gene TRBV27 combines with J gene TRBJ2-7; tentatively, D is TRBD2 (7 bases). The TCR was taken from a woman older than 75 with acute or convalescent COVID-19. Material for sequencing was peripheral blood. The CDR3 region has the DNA TGTGCCAGCAGTTCGGCGGGGGCAGCGGCCTACGAGCAGTACTTC. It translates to CASSSAGAAAYEQYF.